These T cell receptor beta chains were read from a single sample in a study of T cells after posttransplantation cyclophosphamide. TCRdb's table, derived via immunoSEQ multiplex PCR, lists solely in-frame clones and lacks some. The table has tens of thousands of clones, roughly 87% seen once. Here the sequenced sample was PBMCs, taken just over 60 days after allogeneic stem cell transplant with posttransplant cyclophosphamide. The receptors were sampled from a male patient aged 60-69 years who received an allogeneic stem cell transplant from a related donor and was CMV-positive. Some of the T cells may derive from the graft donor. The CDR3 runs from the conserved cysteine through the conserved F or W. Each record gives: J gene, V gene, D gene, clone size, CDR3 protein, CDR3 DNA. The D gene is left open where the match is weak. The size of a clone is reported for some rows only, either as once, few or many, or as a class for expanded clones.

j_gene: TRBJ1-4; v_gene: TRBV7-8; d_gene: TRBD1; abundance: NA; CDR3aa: CASSLDSLDRAGEKLFF; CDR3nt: TGTGCCAGCAGCTTAGACAGCCTAGACAGGGCAGGGGAAAAACTGTTTTTT
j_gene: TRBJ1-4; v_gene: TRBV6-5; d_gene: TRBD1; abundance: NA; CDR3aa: CASTPTGGAEKLFF; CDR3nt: TGTGCCAGCACCCCGACAGGGGGTGCGGAAAAACTGTTTTTT
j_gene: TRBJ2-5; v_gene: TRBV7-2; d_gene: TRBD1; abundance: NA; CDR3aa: CASSFGTGGGMETQYF; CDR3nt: TGTGCCAGCAGCTTCGGGACAGGGGGAGGAATGGAGACCCAGTACTTC
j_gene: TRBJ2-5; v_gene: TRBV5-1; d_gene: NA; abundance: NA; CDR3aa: CASSPVPGAETQYF; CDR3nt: TGCGCCAGCAGCCCCGTCCCGGGAGCGGAGACCCAGTACTTC
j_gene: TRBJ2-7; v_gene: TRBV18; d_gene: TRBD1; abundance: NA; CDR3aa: CASSPPGQSYEQYF; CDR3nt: TGTGCCAGCTCACCACCGGGACAGTCCTACGAGCAGTACTTC
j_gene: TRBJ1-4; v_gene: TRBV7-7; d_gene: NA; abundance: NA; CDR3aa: CASSRGGTTNEKLFF; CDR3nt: TGTGCCAGCAGTCGGGGTGGGACAACTAATGAAAAACTGTTTTTT
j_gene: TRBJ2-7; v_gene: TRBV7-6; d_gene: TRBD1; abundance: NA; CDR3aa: CASSPGTGSYEQYF; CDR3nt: TGTGCCAGCAGCCCGGGGACAGGGAGCTACGAGCAGTACTTC
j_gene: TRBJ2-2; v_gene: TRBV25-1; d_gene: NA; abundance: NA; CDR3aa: CASSPRRANTGELFF; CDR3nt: TGTGCCAGCAGCCCCCGGAGGGCGAACACCGGGGAGCTGTTTTTT
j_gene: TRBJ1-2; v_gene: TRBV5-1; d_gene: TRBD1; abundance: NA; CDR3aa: CASSRTTGADGYTF; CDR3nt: TGCGCCAGCAGCCGGACGACAGGGGCCGATGGCTACACCTTC
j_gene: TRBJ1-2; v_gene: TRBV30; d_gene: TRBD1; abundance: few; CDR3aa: CAWRRGTGGKLPDGYTF; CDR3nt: TGTGCCTGGAGGCGTGGGACAGGGGGTAAACTACCGGATGGCTACACCTTC
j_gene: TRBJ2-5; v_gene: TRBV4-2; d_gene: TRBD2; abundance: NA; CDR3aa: CASSQDSQRGALGETQYF; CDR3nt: TGTGCCAGCAGCCAAGATTCCCAGCGGGGGGCTCTTGGAGAGACCCAGTACTTC
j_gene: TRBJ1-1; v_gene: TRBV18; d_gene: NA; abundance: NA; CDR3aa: CASSPRTDLTEAFF; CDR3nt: TGTGCCAGCTCACCTAGGACAGACCTCACTGAAGCTTTCTTT
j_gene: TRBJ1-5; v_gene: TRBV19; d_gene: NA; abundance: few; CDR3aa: CASSTRINQPQHF; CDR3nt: TGTGCCAGTAGTACGCGGATCAATCAGCCCCAGCATTTT
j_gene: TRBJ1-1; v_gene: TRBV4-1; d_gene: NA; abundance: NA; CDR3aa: CASSQSQVNTEAFF; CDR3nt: TGCGCCAGCAGCCAATCACAGGTCAACACTGAAGCTTTCTTT
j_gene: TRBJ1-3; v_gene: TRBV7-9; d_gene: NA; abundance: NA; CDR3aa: CASSLLGGSGNTIYF; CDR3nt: TGTGCCAGCAGCTTACTGGGGGGGTCTGGAAACACCATATATTTT
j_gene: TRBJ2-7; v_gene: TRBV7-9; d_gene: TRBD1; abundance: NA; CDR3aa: CASSFGQGYEQYF; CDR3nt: TGTGCCAGCAGCTTTGGACAGGGCTACGAGCAGTACTTC
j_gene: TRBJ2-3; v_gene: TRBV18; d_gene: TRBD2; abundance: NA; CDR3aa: CASSPFSGERADTQYF; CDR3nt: TGTGCCAGCTCACCATTTAGCGGGGAGAGGGCAGATACGCAGTATTTT
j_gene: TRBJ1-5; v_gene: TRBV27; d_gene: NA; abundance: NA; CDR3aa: CASSSLNQPQHF; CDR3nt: TGTGCCAGCAGTTCACTAAATCAGCCCCAGCATTTT
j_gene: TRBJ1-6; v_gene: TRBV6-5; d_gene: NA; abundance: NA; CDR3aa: CASRLDSNSPLHF; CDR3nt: TGTGCCAGCAGATTGGACAGTAATTCACCCCTCCACTTT
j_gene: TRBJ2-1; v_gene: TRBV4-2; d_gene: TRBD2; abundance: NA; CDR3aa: CASSHRASGGSGAYNEQFF; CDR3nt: TGTGCCAGCAGCCACCGAGCTAGCGGGGGGTCCGGGGCCTACAATGAGCAGTTCTTC
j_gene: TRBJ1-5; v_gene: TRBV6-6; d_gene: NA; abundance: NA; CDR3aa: CASSSPGTFRQPQHF; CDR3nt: TGTGCCAGCAGTTCCCCCGGGACTTTCAGGCAGCCCCAGCATTTT